This T cell receptor (beta chain) emerged from a study of human T cells and chemical hapten exposure. Overall study context: Patients' scalps got diphenylcyclopropenone weekly throughout the approximately 25-week study. General study points: Donors' alopecia may make their immune response differ from healthy people's. A positive correlation with patch test score was found for PT1 expanded TCR counts.

Time point given: patch test 1, 2 weeks after DPC sensitization. As for treatment: therapeutic diphenylcyclopropenone sensitization with weekly scalp DPC. This clonotype was seen ten or more times. The antigen is unknown. In germline, CDR1 is SQVTM, CDR2 ANQGSEA. The V segment lost 6 bases and the J segment 6 bases; nucleotides outside the gene matches: 5. The length of the CDR3 is 13 residues. Individual cDNA molecules each carried unique molecular identifiers attached by the library. TCRdb reanalysed the RACE reads using MiXCR and keeps one entry per CDR3 protein. Among around 300,000 distinct CDR3 sequences listed, 6% to 8.5% were seen once.

V is TRBV29-1 and J is TRBJ1-6; 7 positions agree with TRBD1. The sequence was obtained from a woman under 30 with alopecia areata. Some clones in this sample may be carry-over from other donors' samples. The sequencing here drew on whole blood, taken in connection with sensitization to the hapten diphenylcyclopropenone (DPC). CDR3 bases: TGCAGCGTCGCCGGGACAGCTAATTCACCCCTCCACTTT. This translates into CSVAGTANSPLHF.